This record concerns one T cell receptor beta chain sequence. Its target is not known. CDR1 is MNHEY, CDR2 SVGAGI, per germline. Between the trimmed V and J ends, which lost 2 bases and 11 bases, there was a span of 14 bases. The CDR3 consists of 13 residues. These data originate in a study of cytomegalovirus exposure and HLA in healthy donors. 60 Vbeta and 13 Jbeta primers were used in PCR. The table came from immunoSEQ multiplex PCR; TCRdb's copy has only in-frame clones and leaves some out. The data show under 200,000 clones, 10% to 15% seen once. Study-wide results and limits: Clonal expansion, a later analysis showed, was greater in HLA-associated TCR beta chains than in equally common others. There were some public TCRs occurring in many donors, but most TCR sequences were rare. The classifier reportedly diagnosed cytomegalovirus status with high sensitivity and specificity. Earlier analysis found most TCR beta V segments productive about 90% or about 30% of the time.

V usage is TRBV6-5 and J usage is TRBJ2-3, with a possible D match to TRBD2 (5 bases). The sequence came from a man between 45 and 60 years old in good health and CMV-seropositive. The specimen sequenced was PBMCs. As DNA, the CDR3 is TGTGCCAGCAGTTACGAAGGAGACTACCAGCAGTATTTT. Translating gives CASSYEGDYQQYF.